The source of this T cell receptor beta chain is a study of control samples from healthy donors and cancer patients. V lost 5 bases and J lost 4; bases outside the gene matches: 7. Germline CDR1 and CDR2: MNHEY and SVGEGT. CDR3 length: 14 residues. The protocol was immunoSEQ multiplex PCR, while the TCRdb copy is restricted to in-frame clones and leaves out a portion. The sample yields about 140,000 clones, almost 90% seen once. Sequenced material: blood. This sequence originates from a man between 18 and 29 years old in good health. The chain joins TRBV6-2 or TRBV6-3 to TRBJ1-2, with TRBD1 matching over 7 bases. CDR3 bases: TGTGCCAGCAGTCGGGACAGTGCGGCCTATGGCTACACCTTC. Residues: CASSRDSAAYGYTF.